This T cell receptor (beta chain) was documented in a study of human T cells and chemical hapten exposure. Regarding this clonotype: Its antigen is as yet unknown.

TCRdb independently ran MiXCR on the RACE reads; one entry per CDR3 protein. The table shows about 180,000 distinct CDR3 sequences, with under 35% occurring only once. Specified time point: pre-sensitization, week 0. Treatment of the sample: therapeutic diphenylcyclopropenone sensitization with weekly scalp DPC. Blood was collected ahead of every patch test applied. This CDR3 has 14 amino acids. CDR1 SGHTA and CDR2 FQGNSA come from the germline V gene. The germline V and J ends were trimmed by 1 base and 6 bases, with 10 bases remaining between them. Study observations and caveats: More PT1 expanded TCRs went with higher patch test scores.

The sequencing used whole blood, collected in connection with sensitization to the hapten diphenylcyclopropenone (DPC). The rearrangement links TRBV7-2 to TRBJ1-5; D gene uncertain. This TCR was recovered from a woman between 25 and 40 years old with alopecia areata. Some clones in this sample may be carry-over from other donors' samples. The chain's CDR3 is CASSLDSFSQPQHF. The CDR3 nucleotides read TGTGCCAGCAGCTTAGATTCGTTTAGTCAGCCCCAGCATTTT.